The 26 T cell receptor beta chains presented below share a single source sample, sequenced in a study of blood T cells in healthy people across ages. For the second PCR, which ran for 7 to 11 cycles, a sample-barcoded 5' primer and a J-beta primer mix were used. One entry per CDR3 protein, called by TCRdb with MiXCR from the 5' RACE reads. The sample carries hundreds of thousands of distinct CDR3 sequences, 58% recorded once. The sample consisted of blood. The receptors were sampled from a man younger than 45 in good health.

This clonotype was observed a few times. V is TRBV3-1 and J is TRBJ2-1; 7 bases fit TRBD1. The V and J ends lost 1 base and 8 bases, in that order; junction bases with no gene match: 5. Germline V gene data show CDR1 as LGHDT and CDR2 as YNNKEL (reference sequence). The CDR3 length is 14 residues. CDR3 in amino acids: CASSQGGGNDEQFF. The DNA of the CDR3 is TGTGCCAGCAGCCAAGGAGGGGGCAACGATGAGCAGTTCTTC.

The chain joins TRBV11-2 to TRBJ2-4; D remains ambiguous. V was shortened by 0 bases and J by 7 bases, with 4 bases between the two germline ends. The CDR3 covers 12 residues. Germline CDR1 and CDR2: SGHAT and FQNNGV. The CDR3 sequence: CASSLDRNIQYF. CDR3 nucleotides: TGTGCCAGCAGCTTAGATAGGAACATTCAGTACTTC.

The CDR3, as DNA: TGTGCCAGCAGCCGGGGGGACACCTACAATGAGCAGTTCTTC. It translates to CASSRGDTYNEQFF. V and J are TRBV3-1 and TRBJ2-1; D possibly matches TRBD1 or TRBD2 (6 bases each). Germline values: CDR1 LGHDT, CDR2 YNNKEL (reference sequence). CDR3 length: 14 residues. With 4 bases removed from V and 2 bases from J, the gap between germline ends came to 9 bases.

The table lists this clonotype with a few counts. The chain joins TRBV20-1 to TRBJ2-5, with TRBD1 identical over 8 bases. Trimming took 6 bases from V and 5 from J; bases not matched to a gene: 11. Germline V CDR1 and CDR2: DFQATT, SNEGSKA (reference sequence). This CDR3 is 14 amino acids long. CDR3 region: CSAPRQGKGETQYF. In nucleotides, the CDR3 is TGCAGTGCCCCCCGACAGGGGAAGGGGGAGACCCAGTACTTC.

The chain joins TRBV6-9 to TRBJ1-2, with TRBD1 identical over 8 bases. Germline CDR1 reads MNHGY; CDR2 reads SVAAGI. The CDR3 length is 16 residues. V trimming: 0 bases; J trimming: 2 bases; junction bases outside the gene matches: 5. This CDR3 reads CASSYSKGQGNYGYTF. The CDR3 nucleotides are TGTGCCAGCAGTTATTCGAAAGGACAGGGAAACTATGGCTACACCTTC.

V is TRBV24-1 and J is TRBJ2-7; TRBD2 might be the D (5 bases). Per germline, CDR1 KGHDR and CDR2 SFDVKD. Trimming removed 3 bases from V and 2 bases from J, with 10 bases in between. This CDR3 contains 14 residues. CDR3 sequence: CATSDGGRPYEQYF. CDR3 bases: TGTGCCACCAGTGATGGCGGGCGGCCCTACGAGCAGTACTTC.

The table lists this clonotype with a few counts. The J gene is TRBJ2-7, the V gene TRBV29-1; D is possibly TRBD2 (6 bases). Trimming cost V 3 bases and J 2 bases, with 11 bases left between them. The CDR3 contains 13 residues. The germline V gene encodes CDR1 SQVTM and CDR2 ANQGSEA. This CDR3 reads CSVDSGGAYEQYF. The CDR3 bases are TGCAGCGTTGATAGCGGCGGAGCCTACGAGCAGTACTTC.

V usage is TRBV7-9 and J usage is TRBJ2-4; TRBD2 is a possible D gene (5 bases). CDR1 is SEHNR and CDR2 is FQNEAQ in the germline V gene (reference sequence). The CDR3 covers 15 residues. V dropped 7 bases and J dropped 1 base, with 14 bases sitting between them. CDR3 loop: CASTVAGVAKNIQYF. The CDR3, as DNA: TGTGCCAGCACCGTGGCCGGGGTCGCCAAAAACATTCAGTACTTC.

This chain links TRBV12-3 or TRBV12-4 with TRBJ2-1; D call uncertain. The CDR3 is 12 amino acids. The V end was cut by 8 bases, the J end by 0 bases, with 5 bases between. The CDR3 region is CASHSSYNEQFF. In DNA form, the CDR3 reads TGTGCCAGCCACAGCTCCTACAATGAGCAGTTCTTC.

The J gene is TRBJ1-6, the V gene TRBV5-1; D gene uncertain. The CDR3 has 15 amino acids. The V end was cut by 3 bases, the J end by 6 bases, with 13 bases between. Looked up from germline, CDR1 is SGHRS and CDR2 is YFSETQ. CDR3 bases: TGCGCCAGCAGCTGGAGGGAGGGAGGTAATTCACCCCTCCACTTT. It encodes CASSWREGGNSPLHF.

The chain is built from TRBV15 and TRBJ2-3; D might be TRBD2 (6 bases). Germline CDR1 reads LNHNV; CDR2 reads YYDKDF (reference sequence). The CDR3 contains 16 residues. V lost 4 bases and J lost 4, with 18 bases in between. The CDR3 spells CATSKIAVSVSDTQYF. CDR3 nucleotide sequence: TGTGCCACCAGCAAAATAGCGGTTTCCGTTTCAGATACGCAGTATTTT.

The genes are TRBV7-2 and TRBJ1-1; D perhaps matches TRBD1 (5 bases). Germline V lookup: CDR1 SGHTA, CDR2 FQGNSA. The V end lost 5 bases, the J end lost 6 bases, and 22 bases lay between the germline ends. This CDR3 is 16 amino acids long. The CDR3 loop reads CASSTTSGAGMAEAFF. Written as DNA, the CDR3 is TGTGCCAGCAGCACCACCTCCGGGGCCGGGATGGCTGAAGCTTTCTTT. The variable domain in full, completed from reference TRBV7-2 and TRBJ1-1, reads GAGVSQSPSNKVTEKGKDVELRCDPISGHTALYWYRQSLGQGLEFLIYFQGNSAPDKSGLPSDRFSAERTGGSVSTLTIQRTQQEDSAVYLCASSTTSGAGMAEAFFGQGTRLTVV.

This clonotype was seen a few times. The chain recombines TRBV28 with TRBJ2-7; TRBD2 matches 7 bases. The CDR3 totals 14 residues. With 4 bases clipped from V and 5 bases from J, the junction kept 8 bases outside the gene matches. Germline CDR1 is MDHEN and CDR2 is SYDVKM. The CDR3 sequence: CASSSETSRHEQYF. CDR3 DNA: TGTGCCAGCAGTTCCGAGACTAGCAGGCACGAGCAGTACTTC. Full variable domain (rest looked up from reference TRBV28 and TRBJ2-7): DVKVTQSSRYLVKRTGEKVFLECVQDMDHENMFWYRQDPGLGLRLIYFSYDVKMKEKGDIPEGYSVSREKKERFSLILESASTNQTSMYLCASSSETSRHEQYFGPGTRLTVT.

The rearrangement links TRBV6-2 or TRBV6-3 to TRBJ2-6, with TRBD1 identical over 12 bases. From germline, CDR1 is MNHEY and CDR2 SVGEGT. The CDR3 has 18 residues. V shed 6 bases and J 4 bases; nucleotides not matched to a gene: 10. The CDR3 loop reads CASSMRDRGQRGANVLTF. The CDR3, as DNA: TGTGCCAGCAGCATGAGGGACAGGGGGCAAAGAGGGGCCAACGTCCTGACTTTC.

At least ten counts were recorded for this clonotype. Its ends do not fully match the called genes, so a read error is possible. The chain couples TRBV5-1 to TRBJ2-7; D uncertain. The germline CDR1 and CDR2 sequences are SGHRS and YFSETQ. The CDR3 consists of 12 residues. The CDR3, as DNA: TGTGCCAGCAGCTTGGATCTCTACGAGCAGTACTTC. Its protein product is CASSLDLYEQYF.

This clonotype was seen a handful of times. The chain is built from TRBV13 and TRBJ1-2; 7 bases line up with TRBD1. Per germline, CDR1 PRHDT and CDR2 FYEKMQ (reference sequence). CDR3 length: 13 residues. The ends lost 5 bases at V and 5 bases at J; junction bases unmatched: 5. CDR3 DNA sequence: TGTGCCAGCAGCCGGACAGGAAAGTATGGCTACACCTTC. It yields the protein CASSRTGKYGYTF.

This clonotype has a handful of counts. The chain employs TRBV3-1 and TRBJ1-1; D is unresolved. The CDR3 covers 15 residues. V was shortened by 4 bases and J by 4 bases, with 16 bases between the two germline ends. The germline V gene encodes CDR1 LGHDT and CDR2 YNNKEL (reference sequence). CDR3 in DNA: TGTGCCAGCAGCCCGTCGGACCGAATCGTCACTGAAGCTTTCTTT. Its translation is CASSPSDRIVTEAFF.

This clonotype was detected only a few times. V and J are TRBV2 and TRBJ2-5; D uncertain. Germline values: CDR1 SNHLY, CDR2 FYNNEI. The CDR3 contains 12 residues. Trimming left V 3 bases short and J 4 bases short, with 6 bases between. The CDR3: CASSDRPETQYF. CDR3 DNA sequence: TGTGCCAGCAGTGATAGACCAGAGACCCAGTACTTC. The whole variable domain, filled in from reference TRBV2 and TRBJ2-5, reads EPEVTQTPSHQVTQMGQEVILRCVPISNHLYFYWYRQILGQKVEFLVSFYNNEISEKSEIFDDQFSVERPDGSNFTLKIRSTKLEDSAMYFCASSDRPETQYFGPGTRLLVL.

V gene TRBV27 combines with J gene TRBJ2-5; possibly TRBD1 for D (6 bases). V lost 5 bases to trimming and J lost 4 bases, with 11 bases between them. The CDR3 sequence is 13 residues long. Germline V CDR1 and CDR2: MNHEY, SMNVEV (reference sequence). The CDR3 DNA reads TGTGCCAGCAGTATCGGACAGTCAGAGACCCAGTACTTC. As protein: CASSIGQSETQYF.

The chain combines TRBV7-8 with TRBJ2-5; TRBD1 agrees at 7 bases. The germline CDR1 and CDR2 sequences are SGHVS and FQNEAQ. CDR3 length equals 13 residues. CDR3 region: CANSRQGRETQYF. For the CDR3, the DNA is TGTGCTAATAGCCGACAGGGACGAGAGACCCAGTACTTC.

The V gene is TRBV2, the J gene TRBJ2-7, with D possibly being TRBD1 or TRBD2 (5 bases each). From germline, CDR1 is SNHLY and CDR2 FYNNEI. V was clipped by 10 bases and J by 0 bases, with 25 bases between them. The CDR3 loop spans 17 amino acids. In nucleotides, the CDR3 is TGTGCCACACGAAAATCACCGGGACGGTCGTTCTCCTACGAGCAGTACTTC. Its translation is CATRKSPGRSFSYEQYF. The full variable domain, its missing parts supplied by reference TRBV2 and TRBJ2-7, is EPEVTQTPSHQVTQMGQEVILRCVPISNHLYFYWYRQILGQKVEFLVSFYNNEISEKSEIFDDQFSVERPDGSNFTLKIRSTKLEDSAMYFCATRKSPGRSFSYEQYFGPGTRLTVT.

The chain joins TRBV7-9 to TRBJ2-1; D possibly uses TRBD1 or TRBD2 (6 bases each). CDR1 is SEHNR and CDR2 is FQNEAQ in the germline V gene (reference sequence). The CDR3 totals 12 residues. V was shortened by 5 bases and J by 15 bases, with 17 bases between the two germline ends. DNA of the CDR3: TGTGCCAGCAGCCGGGACGGCGGGACATCGTTCTTC. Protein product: CASSRDGGTSFF.

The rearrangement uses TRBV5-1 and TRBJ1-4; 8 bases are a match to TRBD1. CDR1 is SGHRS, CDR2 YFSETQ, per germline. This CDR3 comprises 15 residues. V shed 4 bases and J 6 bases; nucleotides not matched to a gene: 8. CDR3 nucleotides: TGCGCCAGCAGCCGTGGGACAGGCCTCTATGAAAAACTGTTTTTT. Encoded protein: CASSRGTGLYEKLFF.

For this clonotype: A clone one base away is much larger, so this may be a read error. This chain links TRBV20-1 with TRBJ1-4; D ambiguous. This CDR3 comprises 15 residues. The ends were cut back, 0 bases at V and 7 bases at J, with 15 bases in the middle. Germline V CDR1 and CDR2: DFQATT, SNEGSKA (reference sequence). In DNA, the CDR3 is TGCAGTGCTAGAGATCCAAGGATAGGGCTTGAAAAACTGTTTTTT. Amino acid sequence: CSARDPRIGLEKLFF.

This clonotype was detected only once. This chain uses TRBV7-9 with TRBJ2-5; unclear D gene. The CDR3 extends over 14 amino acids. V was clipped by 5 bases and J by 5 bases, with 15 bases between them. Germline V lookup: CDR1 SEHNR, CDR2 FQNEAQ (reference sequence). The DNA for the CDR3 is TGTGCCAGCAGCGTAATGGCAGCCTTGGAGACCCAGTACTTC. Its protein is CASSVMAALETQYF. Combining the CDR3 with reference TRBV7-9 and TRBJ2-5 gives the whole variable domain DTGVSQNPRHKITKRGQNVTFRCDPISEHNRLYWYRQTLGQGPEFLTYFQNEAQLEKSRLLSDRFSAERPKGSFSTLEIQRTEQGDSAMYLCASSVMAALETQYFGPGTRLLVL.

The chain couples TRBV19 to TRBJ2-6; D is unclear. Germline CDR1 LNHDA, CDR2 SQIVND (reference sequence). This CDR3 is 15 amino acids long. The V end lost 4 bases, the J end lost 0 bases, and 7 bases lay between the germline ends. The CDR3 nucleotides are TGTGCCAGTAGTAAACTAAGCTCTGGGGCCAACGTCCTGACTTTC. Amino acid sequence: CASSKLSSGANVLTF.